These 30 T cell receptor beta chains were sequenced from one sample in a study of cytomegalovirus exposure and HLA in healthy donors. Use of 60 Vbeta and 13 Jbeta primers characterized the PCR. The method was immunoSEQ multiplex PCR; TCRdb's version includes in-frame clones alone and lacks a portion of them. This listing includes approximately 27,000 clones. Sequencing was performed on PBMCs. These receptors originate from a young man in good health and CMV-seronegative.

The chain couples TRBV5-4 to TRBJ2-7; tentative D call: TRBD2 (6 bases). The germline V gene has CDR1 SGHNT and CDR2 YYREEE (reference sequence). The V end lost 3 bases, the J end lost 2 bases, and 9 bases lay between the germline ends. The CDR3 has 13 residues. CDR3 loop: CASSSGGTYEQYF. The CDR3 DNA is TGTGCCAGCAGCTCCGGGGGTACCTACGAGCAGTACTTC.

V gene TRBV10-3 combines with J gene TRBJ2-3; 12 nucleotides agree with TRBD2. Germline-derived CDR1 and CDR2 are ENHRY and SYGVKD. With V trimmed by 2 bases and J by 3 bases, 12 bases remained unmatched. This CDR3 spans 19 amino acids. CDR3 sequence: CAISEDRVTSGRKTDTQYF. The DNA of the CDR3 is TGTGCCATCAGTGAGGACAGGGTGACTAGCGGGAGAAAAACAGATACGCAGTATTTT.

This rearrangement joins TRBV6-1 to TRBJ1-4; the D is unclear. Germline-derived CDR1 and CDR2 are MNHNS and SASEGT. V was trimmed by 0 bases and J by 12 bases, leaving 14 bases between them. The CDR3 is 14 amino acids. The CDR3 loop is CASSEAGRREELFF. As DNA, the CDR3 is TGTGCCAGCAGTGAAGCTGGCCGGCGGGAGGAACTGTTTTTT.

This chain uses TRBV18 with TRBJ2-7, with 11 nucleotides matching TRBD1. Looked up from germline, CDR1 is KGHSH and CDR2 is LQKENI. The CDR3 consists of 16 residues. V trimming: 0 bases; J trimming: 1 base; junction bases outside the gene matches: 2. The CDR3 is CASSPPGDRGSYEQYF. CDR3 DNA: TGTGCCAGCTCACCACCGGGGGACAGGGGGTCCTACGAGCAGTACTTC. The entire variable domain, with the rest obtained from reference TRBV18 and TRBJ2-7, is as follows: NAGVMQNPRHLVRRRGQEARLRCSPMKGHSHVYWYRQLPEEGLKFMVYLQKENIIDESGMPKERFSAEFPKEGPSILRIQQVVRGDSAAYFCASSPPGDRGSYEQYFGPGTRLTVT.

The CDR3 region is CASTLAASTGELFF. DNA of the CDR3: TGTGCCAGCACCCTAGCGGCTAGCACCGGGGAGCTGTTTTTT. The chain carries TRBV6-1 and TRBJ2-2, with TRBD2 matching over 7 bases. Germline V gene lookup returns CDR1 MNHNS and CDR2 SASEGT. With 7 bases clipped from V and 4 bases from J, the junction kept 6 bases outside the gene matches. The CDR3 totals 14 residues.

This chain uses TRBV5-6 with TRBJ2-1; D is unresolved. Trimming took 1 base from V and 0 from J, leaving 14 bases between them. Germline V gene sequence: CDR1 SGHDT, CDR2 YYEEEE. CDR3 length: 17 amino acids. The CDR3 DNA reads TGTGCCAGCAGCTTGTCAGCCAGCGTCATCTCCTACAATGAGCAGTTCTTC. As protein: CASSLSASVISYNEQFF.

V and J are TRBV5-4 and TRBJ2-1; the D is unclear. Trimming shortened V by 4 bases and J by 0 bases, and 14 bases separated the two germline ends. CDR1 and CDR2 (germline): SGHNT, YYREEE (reference sequence). The CDR3 is made up of 16 amino acids. The DNA of the CDR3 is TGTGCCAGCAGCGACCAAGTGAGGAGCTCCTACAATGAGCAGTTCTTC. Its translation: CASSDQVRSSYNEQFF.

V and J are TRBV6-5 and TRBJ1-2; D not resolved. The CDR3 is made up of 14 amino acids. Trimming removed 4 bases from V and 0 bases from J, with 9 bases in between. Germline assignment: CDR1 MNHEY and CDR2 SVGAGI. In nucleotides, the CDR3 is TGTGCCAGCAGTTTAGCCCCAACTAACTATGGCTACACCTTC. It yields the protein CASSLAPTNYGYTF.

Its frequency marks this clone as medium-sized. CDR3 in DNA: TGTGCCAGCAGCTCAGGGGAGACTGAAGCTTTCTTT. Protein sequence: CASSSGETEAFF. The chain links TRBV7-8 to TRBJ1-1, with a weak D call TRBD1 (6 bases). From germline, CDR1 is SGHVS and CDR2 FQNEAQ. This CDR3 region has 12 residues. V was trimmed by 4 bases and J by 5 bases, leaving 8 bases between them.

The chain has TRBV11-2 and TRBJ2-7, with 11 bases lining up with TRBD2. Germline V CDR1 and CDR2: SGHAT, FQNNGV. CDR3 length: 15 amino acids. V lost 3 bases, J lost 3 bases, and 4 bases stayed unmatched. This CDR3 reads CASSLTSGKIYEQYF. The CDR3 DNA is TGTGCCAGCAGCTTGACTAGCGGGAAGATCTACGAGCAGTACTTC. The whole variable domain, remainder taken from reference TRBV11-2 and TRBJ2-7, is EAGVAQSPRYKIIEKRQSVAFWCNPISGHATLYWYQQILGQGPKLLIQFQNNGVVDDSQLPKDRFSAERLKGVDSTLKIQPAKLEDSAVYLCASSLTSGKIYEQYFGPGTRLTVT.

The chain recombines TRBV5-1 with TRBJ2-5; weak D call: TRBD2 (7 bases). This CDR3 comprises 15 residues. Per germline, CDR1 SGHRS and CDR2 YFSETQ. Trimming removed 1 base at V and 4 bases at J, with 14 bases between. CDR3 in DNA: TGCGCCAGCAGCTTGAGGGGGGGCGCAGGAGAGACCCAGTACTTC. This encodes CASSLRGGAGETQYF.

This rearrangement joins TRBV10-3 to TRBJ2-3; weak D call: TRBD2 (5 bases). The V end lost 9 bases, the J end lost 0 bases, and 16 bases lay between the germline ends. This CDR3 is built from 15 residues. CDR1 ENHRY and CDR2 SYGVKD come from the germline V gene. The DNA of the CDR3 is TGTGCCATACTTCCGGGAACTCCTAGCACAGATACGCAGTATTTT. It specifies CAILPGTPSTDTQYF.

The chain uses TRBV6-5 and TRBJ1-2, with D possibly matching TRBD1 (5 bases). The V gene lost 5 bases and the J gene lost 8 bases, with 12 bases spanning the gap. This CDR3 contains 12 residues. Germline CDR1 reads MNHEY; CDR2 reads SVGAGI. This CDR3 reads CASSISGYGYTF. Here the CDR3 DNA reads TGTGCCAGCAGTATCTCAGGGTACGGCTACACCTTC.

The genes are TRBV6-5 and TRBJ1-4; D unclear. Germline loops: CDR1 MNHEY, CDR2 SVGAGI. Trimming took 6 bases from V and 6 from J, leaving 17 bases between them. This CDR3 is 15 amino acids long. The CDR3 bases are TGTGCCAGCAGCCCTCGGTGGGCCTGGGATGAAAAACTGTTTTTT. Translated, it gives CASSPRWAWDEKLFF.

The chain uses TRBV19 and TRBJ2-5; D uncertain. From germline, CDR1 is LNHDA and CDR2 SQIVND (reference sequence). Trimming removed 1 base from V and 2 bases from J, with 11 bases in between. This CDR3 is built from 15 residues. The chain's CDR3 is CASSIGGSTQETQYF. The CDR3 bases are TGTGCCAGTAGTATAGGAGGCAGCACTCAAGAGACCCAGTACTTC.

The V gene is TRBV7-2, the J gene TRBJ2-5, with TRBD2 matching over 11 bases. The germline V gene encodes CDR1 SGHTA and CDR2 FQGNSA. This CDR3 has 18 amino acids. V was clipped by 2 bases and J by 5 bases; unmatched bases: 13. The CDR3 DNA reads as TGTGCCAGCAGCTTATTGAGTGTAGCGGGGGGGCTGGGGGAGACCCAGTACTTC. Encoded protein: CASSLLSVAGGLGETQYF.

This sequence joins TRBV7-6 and TRBJ1-4; TRBD1 agrees at 7 bases. The CDR3 totals 15 residues. Germline V CDR1 and CDR2: SGHVS, FNYEAQ. Trimming at V came to 4 bases and at J to 3 bases, leaving 5 bases not matched to a gene. In DNA form, the CDR3 reads TGTGCCAGCAGCTCCAATCAGGGGGCTAATGAAAAACTGTTTTTT. This encodes CASSSNQGANEKLFF.

V and J are TRBV7-8 and TRBJ2-1; 9 bases map to TRBD1. The CDR3 length is 15 residues. Germline V CDR1 and CDR2: SGHVS, FQNEAQ. The trim removed 4 bases at V and 7 bases at J, leaving 8 bases unmatched. As DNA, the CDR3 is TGTGCCAGCAGCTCACCTGGGACAGGGTGGAATGAGCAGTTCTTC. As protein: CASSSPGTGWNEQFF.

The chain recombines TRBV7-9 with TRBJ1-2, with a tentative D call TRBD1 (6 bases). Germline assignment: CDR1 SEHNR and CDR2 FQNEAQ (reference sequence). V lost 0 bases to trimming and J lost 4 bases, with 9 bases between them. The length of the CDR3 is 14 residues. As DNA, the CDR3 is TGTGCCAGCAGCTTAGCGGCCAGGGGCTATGGCTACACCTTC. Translating it yields CASSLAARGYGYTF.

The genes are TRBV10-3 and TRBJ1-3, with D maybe TRBD1 (6 bases). V was cut by 6 bases and J by 2 bases, with 8 bases left in between. The CDR3 spans 13 residues. CDR1 and CDR2 (germline): ENHRY, SYGVKD. This CDR3 reads CAIRDSTGNTIYF. In nucleotides, the CDR3 is TGTGCCATCAGGGACAGTACTGGAAACACCATATATTTT.

The V and J genes are TRBV6-6 and TRBJ2-3, with 7 bases fitting TRBD2. The CDR3 loop spans 14 amino acids. V shed 7 bases, J shed 2 bases, and the junction held 6 bases outside the gene matches. Germline-derived CDR1 and CDR2 are MNHNY and SVGAGI (reference sequence). Here the CDR3 reads CASKRLATTDTQYF. The CDR3 region has the DNA TGTGCCAGCAAACGACTAGCCACCACAGATACGCAGTATTTT.

This rearrangement joins TRBV9 to TRBJ1-1; TRBD1 might be the D (5 bases). Germline V gene data show CDR1 as SGDLS and CDR2 as YYNGEE. The V end lost 0 bases, the J end lost 0 bases, and 9 bases lay between the germline ends. The CDR3 extends over 15 amino acids. The CDR3 protein is CASSVAGGLNTEAFF. DNA of the CDR3: TGTGCCAGCAGCGTAGCTGGGGGGTTGAACACTGAAGCTTTCTTT.

The genes are TRBV5-1 and TRBJ2-6, with D unclear. The CDR3 sequence is 15 residues long. The V gene lost 1 base and the J gene lost 2 bases, with 7 bases spanning the gap. The V gene's germline CDR1 is SGHRS and CDR2 YFSETQ. The CDR3 loop is CASSLTTPGANVLTF. Written as DNA, the CDR3 is TGCGCCAGCAGCTTGACGACACCTGGGGCCAACGTCCTGACTTTC.

This chain joins TRBV29-1 and TRBJ2-7; 7 bases agree with TRBD1. The CDR3 is 12 amino acids. CDR1 is SQVTM, CDR2 ANQGSEA, per germline. Trimming removed 4 bases from V and 2 bases from J; junction bases left unmatched: 2. The CDR3 region is CSVATGAYEQYF. DNA for the CDR3: TGCAGCGTTGCCACAGGGGCCTACGAGCAGTACTTC.

The chain uses TRBV10-3 and TRBJ2-7, with 7 bases matching TRBD1. The germline V gene has CDR1 ENHRY and CDR2 SYGVKD. Unmatched junction bases numbered 8, after V lost 6 bases and J lost 3 bases. This CDR3 is 14 amino acids long. The CDR3 is CAIRATGADYEQYF. The CDR3 DNA follows: TGTGCCATCAGGGCAACAGGGGCGGACTACGAGCAGTACTTC.

The rearrangement joins TRBV7-9 to TRBJ2-1, with a weak D call TRBD2 (5 bases). Germline CDR1 SEHNR, CDR2 FQNEAQ (reference sequence). The CDR3 contains 12 residues. V was pared by 5 bases and J by 15 bases, with 17 bases between. The CDR3 spells CASSTDFLPAFF. CDR3 in DNA: TGTGCCAGCAGCACGGACTTCTTACCTGCGTTCTTC.

The chain's CDR3 is CASSYSHTGSNQPQHF. DNA for the CDR3: TGTGCCAGCAGTTACTCACATACAGGGAGCAATCAGCCCCAGCATTTT. V and J are TRBV6-5 and TRBJ1-5, with D tentatively TRBD1 (6 bases). The CDR3 spans 16 residues. V gave up 0 bases and J gave up 1 base, with 10 bases separating them. CDR1 and CDR2 from the germline V gene are MNHEY and SVGAGI.

Here the CDR3 reads CASSLRRGGGGGYTF. The CDR3 DNA sequence: TGTGCCAGCAGCCTCAGGAGGGGGGGAGGTGGCGGCTACACCTTC. The chain joins TRBV9 to TRBJ1-2, with a weak D call TRBD1 (6 bases). Germline loops: CDR1 SGDLS, CDR2 YYNGEE. This CDR3 is built from 15 residues. The V gene lost 4 bases and the J gene lost 8 bases, with 21 bases spanning the gap.

The chain links TRBV18 to TRBJ1-2; 11 positions agree with TRBD1. This CDR3 spans 15 amino acids. V trimming: 2 bases; J trimming: 5 bases; junction bases outside the gene matches: 4. Germline CDR1 reads KGHSH; CDR2 reads LQKENI. The CDR3 nucleotides are TGTGCCAGCTCACCAGGGACAGGGGGAAGGTATGGCTACACCTTC. Amino acid sequence: CASSPGTGGRYGYTF.

V gene TRBV5-1 combines with J gene TRBJ1-3, with TRBD1 as a possible D gene (6 bases). There are 16 residues in the CDR3. With 4 bases removed from V and 7 bases from J, the gap between germline ends came to 21 bases. Per germline, CDR1 SGHRS and CDR2 YFSETQ. The CDR3 nucleotides are TGCGCCAGCAGCGGGAGTGTCGGGACACCGGGGAACACCATATATTTT. This gives the protein CASSGSVGTPGNTIYF.